Presented here are 32 T cell receptor beta chains from one specimen sequenced in a study of blood T cell repertoires in COVID-19. Profiled with immunoSEQ multiplex PCR; TCRdb holds only in-frame clones, not every one. The profile shows roughly 80,000 clones, more than 85% of them singletons. The material sequenced was peripheral blood. Every receptor here comes from a man in his fifties with COVID-19, enrolled during active disease.

CDR3 in DNA: TGTGCCAGCAGCCCTGGACAGGGAGAGACCAACACTGAAGCTTTCTTT. This sequence encodes CASSPGQGETNTEAFF. V gene TRBV7-9 combines with J gene TRBJ1-1; 8 bases map to TRBD1. V shed 5 bases, J shed 2 bases, and the junction held 10 bases outside the gene matches. The germline V gene encodes CDR1 SEHNR and CDR2 FQNEAQ (reference sequence). The CDR3 has 16 amino acids.

V and J are TRBV19 and TRBJ2-2; D unresolved. CDR3 length: 12 residues. Germline V lookup: CDR1 LNHDA, CDR2 SQIVND (reference sequence). The V end lost 7 bases, the J end lost 1 base, and 4 bases lay between the germline ends. The DNA for the CDR3 is TGTGCCAGTAACTGGAACACCGGGGAGCTGTTTTTT. It specifies CASNWNTGELFF.

V gene TRBV4-3 combines with J gene TRBJ2-7, with TRBD1 matching over 7 bases. CDR1 and CDR2 from the germline V gene are LGHNA and YSLEER. This CDR3 has 13 amino acids. The ends lost 3 bases at V and 6 bases at J; junction bases unmatched: 5. The CDR3 loop reads CASSQKQGFEQYF. The CDR3, as DNA: TGCGCCAGCAGCCAGAAACAGGGGTTCGAGCAGTACTTC.

The CDR3 DNA reads as TGCGCCAGCAGACTAGCGGGAGGCCGTAATGAGCAGTTCTTC. Its protein is CASRLAGGRNEQFF. The V gene is TRBV5-1, the J gene TRBJ2-1, with TRBD2 matching over 12 bases. In germline, CDR1 is SGHRS, CDR2 YFSETQ. The junction had 4 bases not matched to a gene; V was cut back by 5 bases and J by 7 bases. This CDR3 has 14 amino acids. The complete variable domain, with remaining parts taken from reference TRBV5-1 and TRBJ2-1, reads KAGVTQTPRYLIKTRGQQVTLSCSPISGHRSVSWYQQTPGQGLQFLFEYFSETQRNKGNFPGRFSGRQFSNSRSEMNVSTLELGDSALYLCASRLAGGRNEQFFGPGTRLTVL.

V is TRBV7-2 and J is TRBJ2-3, with D maybe TRBD2 (7 bases). The ends were cut back, 7 bases at V and 10 bases at J, with 15 bases in the middle. The CDR3 sequence is 12 residues long. Per germline, CDR1 SGHTA and CDR2 FQGNSA. The CDR3 sequence: CASTGGGGAQYF. The DNA of the CDR3 is TGTGCCAGCACGGGGGGCGGGGGAGCGCAGTATTTT.

This clone has only one observation. This chain joins TRBV3-1 (or the pseudogene TRBV3-2) and TRBJ1-2, with D possibly matching TRBD1 (6 bases). Germline V gene data show CDR1 as LGHDT and CDR2 as YNNKEL (reference sequence). This CDR3 contains 14 residues. V dropped 0 bases and J dropped 8 bases, with 13 bases sitting between them. The CDR3: CASSQEYRAVGYTF. CDR3 in DNA: TGTGCCAGCAGCCAAGAATACAGGGCTGTCGGCTACACCTTC.

The chain carries TRBV28 and TRBJ2-3; D perhaps matches TRBD2 (5 bases). The germline V and J ends were trimmed by 2 bases and 0 bases, with 6 bases remaining between them. The CDR3 covers 14 residues. CDR1 and CDR2 from the germline V gene are MDHEN and SYDVKM. The CDR3 here is CASSLGGSTDTQYF. DNA of the CDR3: TGTGCCAGCAGTTTAGGCGGGAGCACAGATACGCAGTATTTT.

The V gene is TRBV3-1 (or the pseudogene TRBV3-2), the J gene TRBJ2-5; 8 nucleotides agree with TRBD2. Germline CDR1 LGHDT, CDR2 YNNKEL (reference sequence). V lost 1 base, J lost 6 bases, and 4 bases stayed unmatched. The length of the CDR3 is 14 residues. The CDR3 sequence: CASSQAGGGQTQYF. The CDR3 DNA is TGTGCCAGCAGCCAAGCGGGAGGGGGGCAGACCCAGTACTTC.

Note on this clone: Other DNA sequences in this sample translate to the same CDR3. This chain connects TRBV7-6 to TRBJ2-5; 7 positions agree with TRBD1. The CDR3 is made up of 14 amino acids. Germline trimming cut 1 base from V and 5 bases from J; bases unmatched to any gene: 4. The germline gives CDR1 SGHVS, CDR2 FNYEAQ. This CDR3 reads CASSLGQGVETQYF. CDR3 nucleotide sequence: TGTGCCAGCAGCTTAGGACAGGGTGTGGAGACCCAGTACTTC.

The rearrangement uses TRBV5-4 and TRBJ2-1, with 7 nucleotides matching TRBD1. Per the germline V gene, CDR1 is SGHNT and CDR2 is YYREEE (reference sequence). After removal of 4 bases from V and 1 base from J, the junction contained 5 bases not matched to a gene. The CDR3 consists of 15 residues. In DNA, the CDR3 is TGTGCCAGCAGCCCCTCGACAGGGTCCTACAATGAGCAGTTCTTC. This translates into CASSPSTGSYNEQFF.

The chain links TRBV20-1 to TRBJ1-2; D is unclear. The germline CDR1 and CDR2 sequences are DFQATT and SNEGSKA (reference sequence). Trimming removed 0 bases from V and 6 bases from J, with 2 bases in between. The CDR3 has 10 amino acids. CDR3 region: CSARDNGYTF. The CDR3 DNA follows: TGCAGTGCTAGAGATAATGGCTACACCTTC.

The rearrangement uses TRBV10-3 and TRBJ2-5; TRBD2 matches at 10 bases. V shed 4 bases and J 4 bases; nucleotides not matched to a gene: 6. The germline gives CDR1 ENHRY, CDR2 SYGVKD. The CDR3 length is 15 residues. CDR3 region: CAISVSSGRRETQYF. As DNA, the CDR3 is TGTGCCATCAGTGTGTCTAGCGGGAGAAGAGAGACCCAGTACTTC.

The chain combines TRBV18 with TRBJ2-3; 11 nucleotides match TRBD2. The CDR3 spans 18 residues. V trimming: 0 bases; J trimming: 4 bases; junction bases outside the gene matches: 9. CDR1 is KGHSH and CDR2 is LQKENI in the germline V gene. CDR3 amino acids: CASSPPGQSLAGADTQYF. DNA of the CDR3: TGTGCCAGCTCACCACCGGGACAGTCACTAGCGGGAGCAGATACGCAGTATTTT.

J is TRBJ1-2 and V is TRBV9; D ambiguous. The CDR3 has 14 residues. Trimming stripped 0 bases from V and 2 bases from J, with 8 bases between. The V gene's germline CDR1 is SGDLS and CDR2 YYNGEE. The CDR3 DNA reads as TGTGCCAGCAGCGTAGGAGCGACCAACTATGGCTACACCTTC. Protein: CASSVGATNYGYTF.

This rearrangement joins TRBV15 to TRBJ2-7, with 12 bases identical to TRBD2. Germline V CDR1 and CDR2: LNHNV, YYDKDF (reference sequence). The CDR3 spans 15 residues. V was pared by 3 bases and J by 5 bases, with 5 bases of the junction left unmatched. The CDR3 DNA follows: TGTGCCACCAGCAGCCTCACTAGCGGGGGGAACGAGCAGTACTTC. Translating it yields CATSSLTSGGNEQYF.

The chain is built from TRBV4-2 and TRBJ1-2; TRBD1 might be the D (5 bases). The CDR3 loop spans 14 amino acids. V gave up 0 bases and J gave up 3 bases, with 8 bases separating them. CDR1 is LGHNA, CDR2 YNFKEQ, per germline. The CDR3 loop is CASSQDSGYYGYTF. As DNA, the CDR3 is TGTGCCAGCAGCCAAGATTCAGGGTACTATGGCTACACCTTC.

The chain joins TRBV9 to TRBJ1-6, with 7 bases that match TRBD1. Germline CDR1 reads SGDLS; CDR2 reads YYNGEE. Trimming took 2 bases from V and 6 from J; bases not matched to a gene: 2. This CDR3 region has 14 residues. In DNA, the CDR3 is TGTGCCAGCAGCGTCAAGGGGGCTAATTCACCCCTCCACTTT. Translating it yields CASSVKGANSPLHF.

The CDR3 here is CASSSTGLPRETQYF. For the CDR3, the DNA is TGTGCCAGCAGTTCAACGGGACTGCCAAGAGAGACCCAGTACTTC. The J gene is TRBJ2-5, the V gene TRBV28, with D possibly TRBD2 on 6 matching bases. The CDR3 consists of 15 residues. The V gene lost 4 bases and the J gene lost 4 bases, with 16 bases spanning the gap. Per the germline V gene, CDR1 is MDHEN and CDR2 is SYDVKM. Full variable domain (remainder filled in from reference TRBV28 and TRBJ2-5): DVKVTQSSRYLVKRTGEKVFLECVQDMDHENMFWYRQDPGLGLRLIYFSYDVKMKEKGDIPEGYSVSREKKERFSLILESASTNQTSMYLCASSSTGLPRETQYFGPGTRLLVL.

V usage is TRBV12-3 or TRBV12-4 and J usage is TRBJ1-5; tentative D call: TRBD1 (5 bases). The CDR3 consists of 13 residues. The V gene lost 2 bases and the J gene lost 4 bases, with 6 bases spanning the gap. CDR3 residues: CASSLSGNQPQHF. The CDR3 DNA sequence: TGTGCCAGCAGTTTATCAGGGAATCAGCCCCAGCATTTT.

The chain joins TRBV28 to TRBJ2-2; D is ambiguous. This CDR3 is 12 amino acids long. Per the germline V gene, CDR1 is MDHEN and CDR2 is SYDVKM. The DNA of the CDR3 is TGTGGTTTAGAGGATAACACCGGGGAGCTGTTTTTT. Translated, it gives CGLEDNTGELFF.

The chain recombines TRBV13 with TRBJ2-5, with a weak D call TRBD2 (5 bases). Germline assignment: CDR1 PRHDT and CDR2 FYEKMQ (reference sequence). Trimming took 1 base from V and 6 from J, leaving 15 bases between them. The CDR3 is made up of 15 amino acids. The CDR3 is CASSLEAGGPKTQYF. CDR3 nucleotide sequence: TGTGCCAGCAGCTTAGAGGCGGGTGGCCCCAAGACCCAGTACTTC.

This chain connects TRBV18 to TRBJ2-1; 9 positions match TRBD2. The length of the CDR3 is 16 residues. Germline values: CDR1 KGHSH, CDR2 LQKENI. V dropped 4 bases and J dropped 0; count of bases not matched to a gene: 4. DNA for the CDR3: TGTGCCAGCTCACGACTAGCGGAGAGCTCCTACAATGAGCAGTTCTTC. This translates into CASSRLAESSYNEQFF.

The chain employs TRBV7-2 and TRBJ2-1; possible D gene TRBD2, 5 bases. This CDR3 spans 14 amino acids. Trimming left V 6 bases short and J 0 bases short, with 9 bases between. The germline gives CDR1 SGHTA, CDR2 FQGNSA. CDR3 residues: CASRRETSYNEQFF. In DNA form, the CDR3 reads TGTGCCAGCAGAAGGGAGACCTCCTACAATGAGCAGTTCTTC.

The J gene is TRBJ1-6, the V gene TRBV5-1; 8 bases match TRBD1. Trimming cost V 3 bases and J 6 bases; bases outside gene matches: 17. CDR3 length equals 19 residues. Germline V gene lookup returns CDR1 SGHRS and CDR2 YFSETQ. CDR3 sequence reads: CASSSGLGQGVFVNSPLHF. DNA of the CDR3: TGCGCCAGCAGCTCCGGCCTTGGACAGGGTGTATTTGTTAATTCACCCCTCCACTTT.

J is TRBJ2-1 and V is TRBV5-1; 8 bases fit TRBD2. J gave up 9 bases and V 6 bases, and 8 bases lay outside the gene matches. CDR3 length: 13 amino acids. Germline V gene sequence: CDR1 SGHRS, CDR2 YFSETQ. CDR3 bases: TGCGCCAGCAAGGGAGCGGGAGATTTTGAGCAGTTCTTC. Protein: CASKGAGDFEQFF.

The V and J genes are TRBV6-5 and TRBJ2-3; possibly TRBD2 for D (6 bases). The CDR3 is made up of 12 amino acids. Germline V gene data show CDR1 as MNHEY and CDR2 as SVGAGI. Trimming pared 7 bases from V and 1 base from J, leaving 6 bases between. The CDR3: CASTGGTDTQYF. The DNA for the CDR3 is TGTGCCAGCACGGGGGGCACAGATACGCAGTATTTT.

The chain joins TRBV5-6 to TRBJ2-2, with a weak D call TRBD1 (5 bases). V was shortened by 0 bases and J by 0 bases, with 12 bases between the two germline ends. Germline CDR1 is SGHDT and CDR2 is YYEEEE. The CDR3 length is 17 residues. This CDR3 is CASSLGGAWTNTGELFF. CDR3 DNA sequence: TGTGCCAGCAGCTTGGGTGGGGCATGGACGAACACCGGGGAGCTGTTTTTT. The full variable domain, its missing parts supplied by reference TRBV5-6 and TRBJ2-2, is DAGVTQSPTHLIKTRGQQVTLRCSPKSGHDTVSWYQQALGQGPQFIFQYYEEEERQRGNFPDRFSGHQFPNYSSELNVNALLLGDSALYLCASSLGGAWTNTGELFFGEGSRLTVL.

The rearrangement uses TRBV29-1 and TRBJ2-2; D gene unclear. The CDR3 is 14 amino acids. V was trimmed by 6 bases and J by 2 bases, leaving 13 bases between them. Per germline, CDR1 SQVTM and CDR2 ANQGSEA. CDR3 in amino acids: CSVRHDANTGELFF. The CDR3 nucleotides read TGCAGCGTCAGACACGACGCCAACACCGGGGAGCTGTTTTTT.

The chain couples TRBV10-3 to TRBJ2-3; TRBD2 matches 12 bases. With V trimmed by 6 bases and J by 0 bases, 7 bases remained unmatched. Germline values: CDR1 ENHRY, CDR2 SYGVKD. This CDR3 has 17 residues. CDR3 DNA sequence: TGTGCCATCAGCCGACCGACTAGCGGGAGTAGCACAGATACGCAGTATTTT. It yields the protein CAISRPTSGSSTDTQYF.

Many counts were recorded for this clone. The chain employs TRBV19 and TRBJ2-7; 9 nucleotides match TRBD2. Losses at the gene ends were 3 bases for V and 4 bases for J; bases not matched to a gene: 4. From germline, CDR1 is LNHDA and CDR2 SQIVND (reference sequence). The length of the CDR3 is 14 residues. CDR3 coding DNA: TGTGCCAGTAGTATCGCGGGAGGGGTTTACGAGCAGTACTTC. This codes for CASSIAGGVYEQYF.

The chain couples TRBV2 to TRBJ1-1; TRBD1 matches at 10 bases. The CDR3 sequence is 16 residues long. Germline values: CDR1 SNHLY, CDR2 FYNNEI. V dropped 0 bases and J dropped 5; count of bases not matched to a gene: 6. The CDR3 DNA sequence: TGTGCCAGCAGTGAAGCCGGGACAGGGGTGGGAACTGAAGCTTTCTTT. Protein sequence: CASSEAGTGVGTEAFF.

The rearrangement joins TRBV6-5 to TRBJ1-5; 7 bases align to TRBD1. The junction had 3 bases not matched to a gene; V was cut back by 2 bases and J by 5 bases. Germline V gene lookup returns CDR1 MNHEY and CDR2 SVGAGI. The CDR3 is 14 amino acids. The CDR3 bases are TGTGCCAGCAGTTACGGACAGGAGGATCAGCCCCAGCATTTT. Encoded protein: CASSYGQEDQPQHF.